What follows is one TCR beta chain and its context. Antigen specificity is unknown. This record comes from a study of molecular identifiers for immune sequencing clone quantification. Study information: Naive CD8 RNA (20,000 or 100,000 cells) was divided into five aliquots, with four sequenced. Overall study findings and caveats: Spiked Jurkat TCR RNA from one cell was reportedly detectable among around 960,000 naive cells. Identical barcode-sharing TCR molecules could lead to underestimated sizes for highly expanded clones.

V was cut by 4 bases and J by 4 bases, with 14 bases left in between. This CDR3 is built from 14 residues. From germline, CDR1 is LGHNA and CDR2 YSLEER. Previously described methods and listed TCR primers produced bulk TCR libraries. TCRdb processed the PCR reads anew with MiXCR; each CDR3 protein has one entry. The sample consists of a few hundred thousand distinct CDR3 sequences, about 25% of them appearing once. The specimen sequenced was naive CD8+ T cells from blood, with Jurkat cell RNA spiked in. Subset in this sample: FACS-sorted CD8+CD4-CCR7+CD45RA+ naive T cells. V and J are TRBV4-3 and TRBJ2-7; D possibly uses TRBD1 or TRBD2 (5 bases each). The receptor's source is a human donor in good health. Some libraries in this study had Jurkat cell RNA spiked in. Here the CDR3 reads CASSPEDGTYEQYF. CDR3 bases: TGCGCCAGCAGCCCCGAGGACGGGACGTACGAGCAGTACTTC.